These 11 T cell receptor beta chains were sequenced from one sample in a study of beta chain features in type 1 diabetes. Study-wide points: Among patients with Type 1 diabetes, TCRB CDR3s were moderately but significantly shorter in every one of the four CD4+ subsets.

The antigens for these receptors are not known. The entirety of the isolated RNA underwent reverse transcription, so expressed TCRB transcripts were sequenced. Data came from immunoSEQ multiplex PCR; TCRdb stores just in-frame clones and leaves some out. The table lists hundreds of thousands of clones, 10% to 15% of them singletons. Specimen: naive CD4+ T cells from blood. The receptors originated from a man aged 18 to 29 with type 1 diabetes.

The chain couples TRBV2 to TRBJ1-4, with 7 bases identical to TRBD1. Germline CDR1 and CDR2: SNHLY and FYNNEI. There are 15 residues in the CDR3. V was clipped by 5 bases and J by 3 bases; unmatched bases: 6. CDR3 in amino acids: CASSSSGTANEKLFF. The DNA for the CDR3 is TGTGCCAGCAGTTCCTCCGGGACAGCTAATGAAAAACTGTTTTTT.

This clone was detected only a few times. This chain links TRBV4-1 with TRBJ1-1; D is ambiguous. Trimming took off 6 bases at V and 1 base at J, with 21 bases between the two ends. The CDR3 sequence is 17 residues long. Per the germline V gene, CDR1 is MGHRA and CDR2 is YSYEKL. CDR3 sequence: CASRNPKETIENTEAFF. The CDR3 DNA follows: TGCGCCAGCAGGAATCCCAAGGAGACTATCGAGAACACTGAAGCTTTCTTT.

CDR3 protein: CASTPQGRDGYTF. In DNA form, the CDR3 reads TGTGCCAGCACGCCACAGGGGCGCGATGGCTACACCTTC. This chain joins TRBV5-4 and TRBJ1-2; 7 bases fit TRBD1. The CDR3 contains 13 residues. Losses at the gene ends were 6 bases for V and 6 bases for J; bases not matched to a gene: 8. Germline V gene sequence: CDR1 SGHNT, CDR2 YYREEE (reference sequence).

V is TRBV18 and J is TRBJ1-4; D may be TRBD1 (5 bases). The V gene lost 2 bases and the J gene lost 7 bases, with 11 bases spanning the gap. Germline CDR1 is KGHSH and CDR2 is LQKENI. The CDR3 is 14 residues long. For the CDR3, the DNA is TGTGCCAGCTCACCAGCAACCGGGGCTGAAAAACTGTTTTTT. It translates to CASSPATGAEKLFF.

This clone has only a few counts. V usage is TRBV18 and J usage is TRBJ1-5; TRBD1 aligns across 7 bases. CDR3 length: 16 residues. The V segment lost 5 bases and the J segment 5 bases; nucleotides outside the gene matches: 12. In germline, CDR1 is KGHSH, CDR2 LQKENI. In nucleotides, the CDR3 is TGTGCCAGCTCATCGGGAGACAGGGATCAGGATCAGCCCCAGCATTTT. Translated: CASSSGDRDQDQPQHF.

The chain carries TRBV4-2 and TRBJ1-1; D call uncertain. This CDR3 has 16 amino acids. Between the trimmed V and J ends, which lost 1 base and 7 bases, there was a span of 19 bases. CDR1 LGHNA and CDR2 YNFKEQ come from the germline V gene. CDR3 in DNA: TGTGCCAGCAGCCAAGGACGAACAGCGGACGGCCTTGAAGCTTTCTTT. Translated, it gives CASSQGRTADGLEAFF.

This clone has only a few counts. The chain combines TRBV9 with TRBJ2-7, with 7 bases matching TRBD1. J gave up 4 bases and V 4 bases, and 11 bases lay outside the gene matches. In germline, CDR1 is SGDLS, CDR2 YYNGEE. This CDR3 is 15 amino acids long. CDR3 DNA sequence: TGTGCCAGCAGCCCACGGGACAGATTGGGGTACGAGCAGTACTTC. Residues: CASSPRDRLGYEQYF.

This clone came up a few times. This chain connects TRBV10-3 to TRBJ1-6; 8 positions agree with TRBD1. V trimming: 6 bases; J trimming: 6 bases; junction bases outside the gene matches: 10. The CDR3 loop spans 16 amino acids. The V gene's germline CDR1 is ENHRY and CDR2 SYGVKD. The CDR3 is CAIRGTGTGGNSPLHF. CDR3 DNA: TGTGCCATCAGGGGGACCGGGACAGGAGGTAATTCACCCCTCCACTTT.

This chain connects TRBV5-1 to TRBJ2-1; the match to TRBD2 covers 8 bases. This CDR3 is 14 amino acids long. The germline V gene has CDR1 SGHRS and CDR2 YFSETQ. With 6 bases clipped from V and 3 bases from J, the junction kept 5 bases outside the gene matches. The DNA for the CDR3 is TGCGCCAGCACCCCAGCGGGAGACTACAATGAGCAGTTCTTC. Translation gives CASTPAGDYNEQFF.

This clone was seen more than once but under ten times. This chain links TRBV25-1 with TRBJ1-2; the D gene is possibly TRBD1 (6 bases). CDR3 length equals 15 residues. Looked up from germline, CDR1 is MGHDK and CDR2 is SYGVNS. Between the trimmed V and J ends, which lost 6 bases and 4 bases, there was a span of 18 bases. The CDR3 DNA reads TGTGCCAGCAGCCTCACAGGGTCGATTCCCTATGGCTACACCTTC. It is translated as CASSLTGSIPYGYTF.

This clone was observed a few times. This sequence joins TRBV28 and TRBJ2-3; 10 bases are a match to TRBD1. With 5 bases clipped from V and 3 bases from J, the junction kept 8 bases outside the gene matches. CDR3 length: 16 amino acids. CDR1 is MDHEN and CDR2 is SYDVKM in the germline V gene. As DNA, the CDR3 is TGTGCCAGCAGTACGGGACAGGGGTCCCCAACAGATACGCAGTATTTT. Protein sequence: CASSTGQGSPTDTQYF. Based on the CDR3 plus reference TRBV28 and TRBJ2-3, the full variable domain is DVKVTQSSRYLVKRTGEKVFLECVQDMDHENMFWYRQDPGLGLRLIYFSYDVKMKEKGDIPEGYSVSREKKERFSLILESASTNQTSMYLCASSTGQGSPTDTQYFGPGTRLTVL.